The rows below give T cell receptor beta chains drawn from one sample of a study of vaccination effects on CD4 cells after COVID-19. Generated by immunoSEQ multiplex PCR, the TCRdb table keeps only in-frame clones and is missing some. Of about 43,000 clones in the sample, 70% to 80% were seen once. The antigens for these receptors are not known. Sequencing used CD4+ T cells from PBMCs cultured with SARS-CoV-2 spike peptides, obtained before COVID-19 vaccination. The source is a human donor who received a COVID-19 vaccine. Each CDR3 is given with its conserved first and last residue. A D gene is named only where the DNA matches it firmly.

cdr3_aa,cdr3_nt,v_call,j_call,d_call
CASSSGTSGGQNIQYF,TGTGCCAGCAGCTCCGGGACTAGCGGGGGGCAAAACATTCAGTACTTC,TRBV7-2,TRBJ2-4,TRBD2
CASSLEGGRGRTEAFF,TGTGCCAGCAGCTTAGAAGGGGGACGGGGAAGGACTGAAGCTTTCTTT,TRBV11-2,TRBJ1-1,.
CASSLMGGAGEKLFF,TGCGCCAGCAGTTTGATGGGGGGGGCCGGAGAAAAACTGTTTTTT,TRBV5-1,TRBJ1-4,.
CASSLGDPEAFF,TGTGCCAGCAGTTTAGGGGACCCAGAGGCTTTCTTT,TRBV28,TRBJ1-1,.
CASRTTGGSPLHF,TGTGCCAGCAGGACGACAGGTGGTTCACCCCTCCACTTT,TRBV11-2,TRBJ1-6,.
CSASGLAGGSMETQYF,TGCAGTGCTAGTGGACTAGCGGGGGGTTCGATGGAGACCCAGTACTTC,TRBV20-1,TRBJ2-5,TRBD2
CASSRVWTENTEAFF,TGTGCCAGCAGCCGGGTGTGGACTGAGAACACTGAAGCTTTCTTT,TRBV5-6,TRBJ1-1,.
CASSQIGGRETQYF,TGCGCCAGCAGCCAGATCGGGGGGCGCGAGACCCAGTACTTC,TRBV4-1,TRBJ2-5,.
CASRLVGQSGANVLTF,TGTGCCAGCAGATTGGTCGGACAGTCTGGGGCCAACGTCCTGACTTTC,TRBV7-2,TRBJ2-6,.
CASSDRTGDTQYF,TGTGCCAGCAGCGACAGAACGGGAGATACGCAGTATTTT,TRBV7-2,TRBJ2-3,.
CASSLFLGTSGGTSHEQFF,TGCGCCAGCAGCTTATTTCTAGGGACTAGCGGGGGGACTAGTCACGAGCAGTTCTTC,TRBV5-1,TRBJ2-1,TRBD2
CASRGGAGYTF,TGTGCCAGCAGAGGAGGGGCTGGCTACACCTTC,TRBV2,TRBJ1-2,.
CAWDDRGSPGYTF,TGTGCCTGGGACGACAGGGGTAGCCCTGGCTACACCTTC,TRBV30,TRBJ1-2,TRBD1
CASSRQYSNQPQHF,TGTGCCAGCAGTCGCCAGTATAGCAATCAGCCCCAGCATTTT,TRBV6-6,TRBJ1-5,.
CASSPQSTDNTGELFF,TGCGCCAGCAGCCCTCAATCGACAGATAACACCGGGGAGCTGTTTTTT,TRBV5-1,TRBJ2-2,.
CASSLDRVNSPLHF,TGTGCCAGCAGCCTCGACAGGGTCAATTCACCCCTCCACTTT,TRBV7-9,TRBJ1-6,TRBD1
CASSFGRGRTDTQYF,TGTGCCAGCAGCTTTGGGAGGGGCCGGACAGATACGCAGTATTTT,TRBV7-6,TRBJ2-3,TRBD2
CATRRGEGETQYF,TGCGCCACCCGGAGGGGAGAGGGAGAGACCCAGTACTTC,TRBV10-1,TRBJ2-5,.
CASSYVGLSRGYTF,TGTGCCAGCAGTTATGTGGGGCTCTCTCGTGGCTACACCTTC,TRBV6-2/TRBV6-3,TRBJ1-2,.
CASSESTGDTEAFF,TGTGCCAGCAGTGAATCCACGGGAGACACTGAAGCTTTCTTT,TRBV6-1,TRBJ1-1,.